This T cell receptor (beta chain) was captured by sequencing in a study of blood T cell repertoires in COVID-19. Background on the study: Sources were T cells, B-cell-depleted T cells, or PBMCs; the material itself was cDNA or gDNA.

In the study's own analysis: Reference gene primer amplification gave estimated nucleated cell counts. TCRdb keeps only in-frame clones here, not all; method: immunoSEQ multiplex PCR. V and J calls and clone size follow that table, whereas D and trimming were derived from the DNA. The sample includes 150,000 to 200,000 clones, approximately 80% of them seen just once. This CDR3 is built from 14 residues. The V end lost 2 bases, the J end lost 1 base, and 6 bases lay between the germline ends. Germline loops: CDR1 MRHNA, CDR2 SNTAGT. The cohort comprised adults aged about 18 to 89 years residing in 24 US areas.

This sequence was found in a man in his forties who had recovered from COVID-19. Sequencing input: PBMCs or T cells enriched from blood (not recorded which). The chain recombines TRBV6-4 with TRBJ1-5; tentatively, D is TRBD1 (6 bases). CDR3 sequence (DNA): TGTGCCAGCAGTGACGGGACAAGCAATCAGCCCCAGCATTTT. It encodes CASSDGTSNQPQHF.